A selection of T cell receptor beta chains follows, all from one sample in a study of T cell responses to AZD1222 COVID-19 vaccine. Libraries were prepared by immunoSEQ multiplex PCR; TCRdb keeps only in-frame clonotypes and omits some of them. The sample lists roughly 100,000 clones, 89% seen once, with 40% to 55% in the top ten. The sample here was peripheral blood, taken 28 days after the second AZD1222 dose. All receptors derive from an adult who received the AZD1222 COVID-19 vaccine. Each CDR3 is given with its conserved first and last residue. The order of the fields is D gene, J gene, clone size, V gene, CDR3 DNA, CDR3 protein. A D gene is named only where the DNA matches it firmly. Clone size is shown for a subset of rows, as once, few, many or a class of expanded clone.

. TRBJ2-1 . TRBV28 TGTGCCAGCAGTCCCAACCCCTACAATGAGCAGTTCTTC CASSPNPYNEQFF
. TRBJ2-2 . TRBV30 TGTGCCTGGGGAGTCGTTCCCGGGGAGCTGTTTTTT CAWGVVPGELFF
TRBD1 TRBJ2-3 . TRBV20-1 TGCAGTTGGACAGGGAGGGATACGCAGTATTTT CSWTGRDTQYF
. TRBJ2-7 few TRBV6-5 TGTGCCAGCAGAACCAGACTCCCCTACGAGCAGTACTTC CASRTRLPYEQYF
TRBD1 TRBJ2-7 . TRBV19 TGTGCCAGTAGTCCCGGGACAGGGCCCTACGAGCAGTACTTC CASSPGTGPYEQYF
. TRBJ2-7 . TRBV12-3/TRBV12-4 TGTGCCAGCAGTTTATACAGCTACGAGCAGTACTTC CASSLYSYEQYF
. TRBJ2-7 . TRBV9 TGTGCCAGCAGCGTTACCCCGCGTGGCGAGCAGTACTTC CASSVTPRGEQYF
. TRBJ2-7 . TRBV5-6 TGTGCCAGCAGCCGGGTGGAACAGGGACCCTACGAGCAGTACTTC CASSRVEQGPYEQYF
. TRBJ1-5 . TRBV19 TGTGCCAGTAGTATACAGCCATTTGGAATCGGCAATCAGCCCCAGCATTTT CASSIQPFGIGNQPQHF
TRBD1 TRBJ1-1 . TRBV3-1/TRBV3-2 TGTGCCAGCAGCCAACTTTTTTTGGACAGGGGGCTCGGCACTGAAGCTTTCTTT CASSQLFLDRGLGTEAFF
. TRBJ2-1 . TRBV2 TGTGCCAGCAGTACCCCGGGAGCCTACAATGAGCAGTTCTTC CASSTPGAYNEQFF
. TRBJ1-2 . TRBV7-9 TGTGCCAGCAGCAGGGAAAACTATGGCTACACCTTC CASSRENYGYTF
TRBD1 TRBJ1-2 . TRBV27 TGTGCCAGCAGTTCTGACAGGGGGTTGATCTATGGCTACACCTTC CASSSDRGLIYGYTF
. TRBJ2-5 . TRBV4-2 TGTGCCAGCAGCCAAGTCCGATGGGAGCGGGACCAAGAGACCCAGTACTTC CASSQVRWERDQETQYF
TRBD1 TRBJ2-2 once TRBV28 TGTGCCAGCAGTTATCCGGACCGGGACAGGGGGGACACCGGGGAGCTGTTTTTT CASSYPDRDRGDTGELFF
TRBD2 TRBJ2-3 . TRBV5-1 TGCGCCAGCAGCTTAAGCACCCATGGAGCGGGAGATACAGATACGCAGTATTTT CASSLSTHGAGDTDTQYF
. TRBJ2-7 . TRBV9 TGTGCCAGCAGCGTAGGGCACCCGAGCTCCTACGAGCAGTACTTC CASSVGHPSSYEQYF
. TRBJ2-7 . TRBV4-2 TGTGCCAGCAGCCCTCCTCGAGTCGGGAGCACCCTAACAGCCTACGAGCAGTACTTC CASSPPRVGSTLTAYEQYF
. TRBJ1-1 once TRBV11-2 TGTGCCAGCAGCTTAGGGCAGGTGAACACTGAAGCTTTCTTT CASSLGQVNTEAFF
TRBD1 TRBJ2-5 . TRBV15 TGTGCCACCAGCAGAGTTGGGACAGGGAACTGGGAGACCCAGTACTTC CATSRVGTGNWETQYF
. TRBJ1-2 . TRBV28 TGTGCCAGCAGTTCAGGGCGAACTAACTATGGCTACACCTTC CASSSGRTNYGYTF
. TRBJ1-1 once TRBV6-5 TGTGCCAGCAGTTACTCGTCCAGGGCGGAGACTGAAGCTTTCTTT CASSYSSRAETEAFF
. TRBJ2-5 . TRBV21-1 TGTGCCAGCAGCAAAGGAAAGCGCCCTCCGTACTTC CASSKGKRPPYF
. TRBJ1-5 . TRBV6-4 TGTGCCAGCGCTCGACGAGGGGACACCTATCAGCCCCAGCATTTT CASARRGDTYQPQHF
. TRBJ1-2 . TRBV28 TGTGCCAGCAGTTTAGGGAGAGCTAACTATGGCTACACCTTC CASSLGRANYGYTF
TRBD1 TRBJ1-2 . TRBV5-6 TGTGCCAGCAGCTTCGGACAGGGCGGTGACTATGGCTACACCTTC CASSFGQGGDYGYTF
. TRBJ1-1 . TRBV28 TGTGCCAGCAGGGGACGGGGTAGGACTGAAGCTTTCTTT CASRGRGRTEAFF
. TRBJ2-7 . TRBV2 TGTGCCAGCAGTGACTACGGTTACGAGCAGTACTTC CASSDYGYEQYF
. TRBJ1-3 . TRBV25-1 TGTGCCAGCAGTGAAAGGGGGAAGGGAAACACCATATATTTT CASSERGKGNTIYF
. TRBJ1-2 . TRBV6-5 TGTGCCAGCAGACCCGACAGGATGGAAGGCTACACCTTC CASRPDRMEGYTF
TRBD1 TRBJ2-7 . TRBV7-9 TGTGCCAGCAGCTCCCGGGACAGAACCTACGAGCAGTACTTC CASSSRDRTYEQYF
TRBD2 TRBJ2-5 . TRBV5-1 TGCGCCAGCAGCTTTGGAGCGGGAGTAGAGACCCAGTACTTC CASSFGAGVETQYF
. TRBJ1-2 . TRBV12-3/TRBV12-4 TGTGCCAGCTTTTTGGGTGTTGGCGGCTACACCTTC CASFLGVGGYTF
. TRBJ2-7 . TRBV2 TGTGCCAGCAGGTCGTTAGGGACCGAAGACTTC CASRSLGTEDF
. TRBJ1-3 . TRBV19 TGTGCCAGTAGTTCGTGGGGGACTGGAAACACCATATATTTT CASSSWGTGNTIYF
TRBD1 TRBJ1-2 . TRBV6-5 TGTGCCAGCAGCCGGACAGGGTACAACTATGGCTACACCTTC CASSRTGYNYGYTF
. TRBJ1-1 . TRBV11-2 TGTGCCAGCAGCTTAGTAGCTCAAGTCAACACTGAAGCTTTCTTT CASSLVAQVNTEAFF
. TRBJ2-7 . TRBV11-2 TGTGCCAGCAGCTTAGTTCAGGGAACCTACGAGCAGTACTTC CASSLVQGTYEQYF
. TRBJ1-2 . TRBV3-1/TRBV3-2 TGTGCCTGTGAGGGTCTCTATGGCTACACCTTC CACEGLYGYTF
TRBD2 TRBJ2-7 few TRBV5-1 TGCGCCAGCAGCTTGGCGCCGGCTAGCGGGTCCCCCTACGAGCAGTACTTC CASSLAPASGSPYEQYF
. TRBJ1-1 . TRBV5-6 TGTGCCAGCAGCTTGGGTGCAGGGAACACTGAAGCTTTCTTT CASSLGAGNTEAFF
. TRBJ1-2 . TRBV2 TGTGCCAGCAGGGACAGTGGCTATGGCTACACCTTC CASRDSGYGYTF
. TRBJ1-4 . TRBV5-1 TGCGCCAGCAGCTTAACCGCAACTAATGAAAAACTGTTTTTT CASSLTATNEKLFF
TRBD2 TRBJ2-2 . TRBV14 TGTGCCAGCAGCCAGACAAGTGGACTAGCGGGAAACACCGGGGAGCTGTTTTTT CASSQTSGLAGNTGELFF
TRBD2 TRBJ2-3 . TRBV9 TGTGCCAGCAGCGTAGAGGGACTAGGTCTATACACAGATACGCAGTATTTT CASSVEGLGLYTDTQYF
. TRBJ1-2 few TRBV19 TGTGCCAGTAGAGACAGCAACGCCGTGAGCTATGGCTACACCTTC CASRDSNAVSYGYTF
. TRBJ2-2 . TRBV28 TGTGCCAGCAGTTTATGGGGGGAATACACCGGGGAGCTGTTTTTT CASSLWGEYTGELFF
. TRBJ2-2 few TRBV12-5 TGTGCTAGTGGCCTTGACGCCGGGGAGCTGTTTTTT CASGLDAGELFF